This TCR beta chain was observed in a study of cytomegalovirus exposure and HLA in healthy donors. In its sample, this clone was seen once. Its antigen is currently unknown. Study-level findings and limits: Per a later analysis, 18,000 or so TCR beta sequences showed association with HLA alleles at 0.05 false discovery rate. Both high specificity and high sensitivity reportedly marked the classifier's diagnosis of cytomegalovirus status. Earlier analysis yielded a pattern in which most TCR beta V segments were productive about 87% or about 30% of the time. A further, later analysis showed that HLA-associated TCR beta chains (compared with equally common others) were more clonally expanded.

Trimming removed 6 bases from V and 6 bases from J, with 14 bases in between. Per germline, CDR1 MRHNA and CDR2 SNTAGT. The CDR3 consists of 13 residues. The PCR contained 60 Vbeta and 13 Jbeta primers. Profiled with immunoSEQ multiplex PCR; TCRdb holds only in-frame clones, not every one. In the table there are some 75,000 clones, 78% of which are singletons. Source material: PBMCs. The rearrangement links TRBV6-4 to TRBJ1-1; TRBD1 is a possible D gene (5 bases). The sequence was collected from a man between 18 and 29 years old in good health and CMV-seropositive. The CDR3 nucleotides read TGTGCCAGCAGCCACGACAGCCGATCTGAAGCTTTCTTT. This encodes CASSHDSRSEAFF.